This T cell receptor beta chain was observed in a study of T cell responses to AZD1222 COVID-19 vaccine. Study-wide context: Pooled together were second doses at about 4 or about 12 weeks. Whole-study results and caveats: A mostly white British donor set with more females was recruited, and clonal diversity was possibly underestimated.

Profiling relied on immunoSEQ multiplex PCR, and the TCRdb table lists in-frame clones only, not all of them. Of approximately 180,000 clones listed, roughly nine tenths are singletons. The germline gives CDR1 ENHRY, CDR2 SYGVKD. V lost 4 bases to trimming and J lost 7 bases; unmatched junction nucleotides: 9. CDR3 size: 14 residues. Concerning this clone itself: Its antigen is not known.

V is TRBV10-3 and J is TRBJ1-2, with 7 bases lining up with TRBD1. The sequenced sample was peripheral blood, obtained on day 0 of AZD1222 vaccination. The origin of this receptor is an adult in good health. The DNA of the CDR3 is TGTGCCATCAGTGGACTACAGGGGACGAGTGGCTACACCTTC. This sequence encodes CAISGLQGTSGYTF.